This TCR beta chain comes out of a study of blood T cells in healthy people across ages. Trimming removed 7 bases from V and 2 bases from J, with 5 bases in between. The CDR3 is 11 residues long. Combining a sample-barcoded 5' primer with a J-beta primer mix, a second PCR ran for roughly 7 to 11 cycles. From the 5' RACE reads, TCRdb called clonotypes with MiXCR, one entry per CDR3 protein. In the table there are some 940,000 distinct CDR3 sequences, 29% of which are singletons. This sample was also put to use in a study of T cells of mothers and their children.

V gene TRBV12-3 or TRBV12-4 combines with J gene TRBJ1-2; no clear D gene. Sequencing was carried out using blood. This clonotype originated in a woman aged 40 to 49 in good health. The CDR3 is CASTSNYGYTF. In nucleotides, the CDR3 is TGTGCCAGCACCAGCAACTATGGCTACACCTTC.